A single sample gave rise to the 27 T cell receptor beta chains below, sequenced in a study of Ad26.COV2.S vaccination and SARS-CoV-2 variants (TCRdb year 2021). According to the study, the label for this sample's treatment or condition signals: some 20 received Ad26.COV2.S at low or high dose, single or two shots; about 5 received placebo; per-sample allocation not given. Repertoires of vaccine and placebo recipients were sequenced from samples taken on day 63 after the first injection. Libraries were built with the immunoSEQ multiplex PCR assay. TCRdb took this table from immuneACCESS and kept in-frame rearrangements with V and J called. Such tables lack part of the clones; where checked against another copy, unresolved V genes explain under half of the gap, and the rest is unexplained. The table for this sample lists about 260,000 clones; around nine tenths of them were counted only once. Of the sample, roughly 3% is held by the ten largest clones.

The material was peripheral blood, obtained in a trial of Ad26.COV2.S vaccine versus placebo. The origin of the receptors is a person between 18 and 65 years old who received the Ad26.COV2.S COVID-19 vaccine or a placebo.

This clone was counted only a few times. The chain recombines TRBV19 with TRBJ1-6, with D tentatively TRBD1 (6 bases). The germline V gene encodes CDR1 LNHDA and CDR2 SQIVND (reference sequence). The CDR3 extends over 15 amino acids. Trimming took 7 bases from V and 0 from J, leaving 10 bases between them. This CDR3 is CASIQGSSYNSPLHF. The CDR3 region has the DNA TGTGCCAGTATTCAGGGGAGCTCCTATAATTCACCCCTCCACTTT.

V and J are TRBV6-6 and TRBJ2-5; D unresolved. This CDR3 is built from 14 residues. Trimming pared 6 bases from V and 1 base from J, leaving 12 bases between. Germline-derived CDR1 and CDR2 are MNHNY and SVGAGI (reference sequence). The CDR3 loop reads CASSLVSTQETQYF. Here the CDR3 DNA reads TGTGCCAGCAGCCTCGTAAGCACCCAAGAGACCCAGTACTTC.

V gene TRBV19 combines with J gene TRBJ2-7; a possible D gene is TRBD1 (6 bases). Trimming removed 5 bases from V and 2 bases from J, with 19 bases in between. CDR1 and CDR2 (germline): LNHDA, SQIVND (reference sequence). The CDR3 loop spans 16 amino acids. CDR3 loop: CASSRQGPTGTYEQYF. CDR3 nucleotides: TGTGCCAGTAGTCGCCAGGGCCCCACAGGGACCTACGAGCAGTACTTC.

V and J are TRBV6-5 and TRBJ2-7; the D is unclear. V gave up 7 bases and J gave up 4 bases, with 14 bases separating them. Germline V CDR1 and CDR2: MNHEY, SVGAGI. The CDR3 is 13 residues long. The CDR3 sequence is CASTNPEAYEQYV. In DNA, the CDR3 is TGTGCCAGCACGAATCCGGAAGCATACGAGCAGTACGTC.

CDR3: CASSSRTGGYTF. DNA for the CDR3: TGTGCCAGCAGTTCAAGGACAGGCGGCTACACCTTC. The genes are TRBV27 and TRBJ1-2; 7 nucleotides agree with TRBD1. There are 12 residues in the CDR3. CDR1 and CDR2 (germline): MNHEY, SMNVEV (reference sequence). After removal of 4 bases from V and 8 bases from J, the junction contained 4 bases not matched to a gene.

The gene calls are TRBV30 and TRBJ1-2; D perhaps matches TRBD1 (5 bases). The V gene's germline CDR1 is GTSNPN and CDR2 SVGIG (reference sequence). The CDR3 consists of 13 residues. The V gene lost 0 bases and the J gene lost 8 bases, with 13 bases spanning the gap. The CDR3 DNA reads TGTGCCTGGAGTGTGGGGACCGGGGGAGGCTACACCTTC. It yields the protein CAWSVGTGGGYTF.

The V and J genes are TRBV28 and TRBJ1-2; D gene ambiguous. V was trimmed by 3 bases and J by 0 bases, leaving 8 bases between them. This CDR3 contains 14 residues. Germline assignment: CDR1 MDHEN and CDR2 SYDVKM. The CDR3 loop reads CASSLGRANYGYTF. The CDR3 nucleotides read TGTGCCAGCAGTTTGGGTAGGGCTAACTATGGCTACACCTTC.

V gene TRBV29-1 combines with J gene TRBJ1-3; weak D call: TRBD1 (5 bases). Trimming shortened V by 6 bases and J by 0 bases, and 12 bases separated the two germline ends. In germline, CDR1 is SQVTM, CDR2 ANQGSEA. The CDR3 length is 14 residues. This CDR3 is CSVDDRRSGNTIYF. The CDR3 bases are TGCAGCGTGGACGACAGACGCTCTGGAAACACCATATATTTT.

V gene TRBV9 combines with J gene TRBJ2-3; D might be TRBD2 (5 bases). The germline gives CDR1 SGDLS, CDR2 YYNGEE. This CDR3 comprises 15 residues. Between the trimmed V and J ends, which lost 0 bases and 4 bases, there was a span of 12 bases. CDR3 protein: CASSVVSGRPDTQYF. The CDR3 nucleotides are TGTGCCAGCAGCGTAGTAAGTGGGAGACCAGATACGCAGTATTTT.

The chain links TRBV7-2 to TRBJ2-5; 12 bases agree with TRBD2. The V segment lost 6 bases and the J segment 5 bases; nucleotides outside the gene matches: 7. This CDR3 is built from 15 residues. Germline values: CDR1 SGHTA, CDR2 FQGNSA. CDR3 sequence: CASRKLAGGGETQYF. CDR3 sequence (DNA): TGTGCCAGCAGGAAACTAGCGGGGGGTGGGGAGACCCAGTACTTC.

This chain links TRBV13 with TRBJ1-2, with TRBD1 identical over 11 bases. Germline CDR1 PRHDT, CDR2 FYEKMQ (reference sequence). CDR3 size: 16 residues. V was pared by 5 bases and J by 4 bases, with 9 bases of the junction left unmatched. The chain's CDR3 is CASSATGTGGSYGYTF. Here the CDR3 DNA reads TGTGCCAGCAGCGCGACCGGGACAGGGGGTTCCTATGGCTACACCTTC. Looking up the rest from reference TRBV13 and TRBJ1-2 gives the full variable domain: AAGVIQSPRHLIKEKRETATLKCYPIPRHDTVYWYQQGPGQDPQFLISFYEKMQSDKGSIPDRFSAQQFSDYHSELNMSSLELGDSALYFCASSATGTGGSYGYTFGSGTRLTVV.

This CDR3 is CASSIVSGRGNEQFF. CDR3 coding DNA: TGTGCCAGTAGTATAGTTAGCGGGAGGGGCAATGAGCAGTTCTTC. This chain joins TRBV19 and TRBJ2-1; TRBD2 matches 11 bases. The CDR3 is 15 amino acids. V lost 1 base and J lost 6; bases outside the gene matches: 2. CDR1 and CDR2 from the germline V gene are LNHDA and SQIVND (reference sequence).

The chain recombines TRBV2 with TRBJ2-6, with 10 bases identical to TRBD1. The CDR3 loop spans 17 amino acids. Germline-derived CDR1 and CDR2 are SNHLY and FYNNEI. The ends lost 7 bases at V and 0 bases at J; junction bases unmatched: 6. This CDR3 is CASIRQGALSGANVLTF. CDR3 nucleotide sequence: TGTGCCAGCATTCGACAGGGGGCCCTCTCTGGGGCCAACGTCCTGACTTTC.

The chain recombines TRBV19 with TRBJ1-2, with 10 nucleotides matching TRBD1. With 5 bases clipped from V and 2 bases from J, the junction kept 2 bases outside the gene matches. This CDR3 region has 14 residues. Germline values: CDR1 LNHDA, CDR2 SQIVND (reference sequence). The CDR3 nucleotides are TGTGCCAGTAGTCCGGGACAGGGGAACTATGGCTACACCTTC. Translating gives CASSPGQGNYGYTF.

This chain links TRBV11-2 with TRBJ2-1; 10 positions agree with TRBD2. The CDR3 is 16 residues long. J gave up 1 base and V 5 bases, and 5 bases lay outside the gene matches. CDR1 and CDR2 from the germline V gene are SGHAT and FQNNGV. The CDR3 reads CASSLRAGGSYNEQFF. As DNA, the CDR3 is TGTGCCAGCAGCCTCCGAGCGGGAGGGTCCTACAATGAGCAGTTCTTC.

This clone was seen only once. This chain connects TRBV6-5 to TRBJ2-4; D is unclear. V was pared by 0 bases and J by 6 bases, with 12 bases between. The V gene's germline CDR1 is MNHEY and CDR2 SVGAGI. The CDR3 covers 15 residues. The CDR3 protein is CASSYSPHGSNIQYF. The CDR3 nucleotides read TGTGCCAGCAGTTACTCTCCTCACGGCTCAAACATTCAGTACTTC.

The chain employs TRBV3-1 (or the pseudogene TRBV3-2) and TRBJ2-7; TRBD1 aligns across 8 bases. The CDR3 length is 15 residues. The ends lost 1 base at V and 3 bases at J; junction bases unmatched: 5. Germline V CDR1 and CDR2: LGHDT, YNNKEL (reference sequence). The DNA of the CDR3 is TGTGCCAGCAGCCAAGGACCAGGGGGCTTCTACGAGCAGTACGTC. Amino acids: CASSQGPGGFYEQYV.

This clone was seen a single time. The chain links TRBV6-2 or TRBV6-3 to TRBJ1-1; D remains unclear. Germline CDR1 and CDR2: MNHEY and SVGEGT. V was clipped by 3 bases and J by 1 base, with 6 bases between them. This CDR3 spans 13 amino acids. The CDR3 coding sequence is TGTGCCAGCAGTTATGGTCCGAACACTGAAGCTTTCTTT. Residues: CASSYGPNTEAFF.

This chain joins TRBV10-3 and TRBJ1-3; TRBD1 aligns across 9 bases. CDR1 is ENHRY, CDR2 SYGVKD, per germline. J gave up 4 bases and V 4 bases, and 5 bases lay outside the gene matches. This CDR3 is 15 amino acids long. CDR3 in amino acids: CAISAGTGRGNTIYF. For the CDR3, the DNA is TGTGCCATCAGTGCGGGGACAGGGAGGGGAAACACCATATATTTT.

The sample holds one count of this clone. This chain connects TRBV7-3 to TRBJ2-5, with D maybe TRBD2 (6 bases). The CDR3 sequence is 16 residues long. The germline V gene encodes CDR1 SGHTA and CDR2 FQGTGA. V dropped 5 bases and J dropped 2 bases, with 18 bases sitting between them. In nucleotides, the CDR3 is TGTGCCAGCAGCCCAAGGGAGGTAGAGAGACAAGAGACCCAGTACTTC. Translating it yields CASSPREVERQETQYF.

J is TRBJ2-3 and V is TRBV4-3, with TRBD2 matching over 7 bases. Germline V CDR1 and CDR2: LGHNA, YSLEER. With 4 bases clipped from V and 5 bases from J, the junction kept 6 bases outside the gene matches. The CDR3 length is 14 residues. The CDR3 spells CASSREGLGDTQYF. In DNA, the CDR3 is TGCGCCAGCAGCCGGGAGGGGTTGGGAGATACGCAGTATTTT.

This chain uses TRBV7-2 with TRBJ2-4; D possibly uses TRBD1 or TRBD2 (6 bases each). This CDR3 spans 16 amino acids. In germline, CDR1 is SGHTA, CDR2 FQGNSA. V was shortened by 8 bases and J by 2 bases, with 19 bases between the two germline ends. The CDR3 protein is CASAAVGGKTKNIQYF. In DNA form, the CDR3 reads TGTGCCAGCGCGGCGGTCGGGGGCAAAACCAAAAACATTCAGTACTTC.

The V and J genes are TRBV11-3 and TRBJ1-1, with D perhaps TRBD1 (5 bases). Trimming stripped 1 base from V and 0 bases from J, with 6 bases between. Per germline, CDR1 SGHNT and CDR2 YENEEA. This CDR3 spans 14 amino acids. CDR3 in DNA: TGTGCCAGCAGCTTAGGGGGGTTGAACACTGAAGCTTTCTTT. This sequence encodes CASSLGGLNTEAFF.

The J gene is TRBJ2-1, the V gene TRBV7-3, with 8 bases that match TRBD1. With 3 bases clipped from V and 5 bases from J, the junction kept 9 bases outside the gene matches. Germline V gives CDR1 SGHTA, CDR2 FQGTGA. The CDR3 is 16 amino acids. The CDR3 here is CASSLTGAQVDNEQFF. As DNA, the CDR3 is TGTGCCAGCAGCTTGACAGGGGCGCAAGTAGACAATGAGCAGTTCTTC.

The V and J genes are TRBV7-8 and TRBJ1-1; 7 positions match TRBD1. Trimming removed 3 bases from V and 6 bases from J; junction bases left unmatched: 10. Germline V gene lookup returns CDR1 SGHVS and CDR2 FQNEAQ. CDR3 length: 15 amino acids. Here the CDR3 reads CASSLVTGVGSEAFF. Written as DNA, the CDR3 is TGTGCCAGCAGCTTGGTTACAGGGGTGGGCTCTGAAGCTTTCTTT.

This rearrangement joins TRBV14 to TRBJ2-1; 8 positions match TRBD2. Trimming removed 0 bases from V and 3 bases from J; junction bases left unmatched: 7. The CDR3 spans 17 residues. Germline V gives CDR1 SGHDN, CDR2 FVKESK. The DNA of the CDR3 is TGTGCCAGCAGCCAAGATCTCAATGCGGGGGGCTACAATGAGCAGTTCTTC. Its translation: CASSQDLNAGGYNEQFF. Supplemented by reference TRBV14 and TRBJ2-1, the full variable domain reads EAGVTQFPSHSVIEKGQTVTLRCDPISGHDNLYWYRRVMGKEIKFLLHFVKESKQDESGMPNNRFLAERTGGTYSTLKVQPAELEDSGVYFCASSQDLNAGGYNEQFFGPGTRLTVL.

V and J are TRBV3-1 (or the pseudogene TRBV3-2) and TRBJ1-1, with D possibly being TRBD1 (5 bases). Trimming cost V 1 base and J 8 bases, with 17 bases left between them. The germline gives CDR1 LGHDT, CDR2 YNNKEL (reference sequence). This CDR3 is built from 15 residues. The CDR3 DNA reads TGTGCCAGCAGCCAAGGCAAGGGGCGGGGGACGGAAGCTTTCTTT. It translates to CASSQGKGRGTEAFF.